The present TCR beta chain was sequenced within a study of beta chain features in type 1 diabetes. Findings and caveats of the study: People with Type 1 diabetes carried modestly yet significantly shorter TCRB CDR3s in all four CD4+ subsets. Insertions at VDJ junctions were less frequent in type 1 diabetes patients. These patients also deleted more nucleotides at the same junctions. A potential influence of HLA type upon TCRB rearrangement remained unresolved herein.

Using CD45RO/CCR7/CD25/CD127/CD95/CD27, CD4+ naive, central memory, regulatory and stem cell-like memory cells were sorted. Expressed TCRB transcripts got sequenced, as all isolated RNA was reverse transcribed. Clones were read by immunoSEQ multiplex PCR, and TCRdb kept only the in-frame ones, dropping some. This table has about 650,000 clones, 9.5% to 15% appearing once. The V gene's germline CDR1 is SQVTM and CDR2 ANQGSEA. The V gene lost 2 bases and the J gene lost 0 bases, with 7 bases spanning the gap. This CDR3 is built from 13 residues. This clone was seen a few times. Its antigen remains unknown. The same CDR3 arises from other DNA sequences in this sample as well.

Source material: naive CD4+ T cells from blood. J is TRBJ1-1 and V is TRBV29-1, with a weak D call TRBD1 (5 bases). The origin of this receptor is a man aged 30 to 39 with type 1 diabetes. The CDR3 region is CSVERGVNTEAFF. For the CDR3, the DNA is TGCAGCGTTGAAAGAGGGGTGAACACTGAAGCTTTCTTT.